The clone carrying this TCR beta chain appeared once. Its specificity is unknown. The data belong to a study of OX40 agonist ivuxolimab in advanced cancers. Study summary: The study treated patients with ivuxolimab, an agonistic anti-OX40 (CD134) antibody. The study enrolled dose-escalation patients with hepatocellular carcinoma, melanoma, renal cell or head and neck cancer. Study-wide points: In a subset of nonresponders, normalized T-cell clonal expansion was also low.

CDR1 is MNHEY and CDR2 is SVGAGI in the germline V gene. This CDR3 comprises 15 residues. V was clipped by 5 bases and J by 5 bases, with 18 bases between them. On cycle 4 day 1 and cycle 7 day 1, as well as at baseline, blood was sampled. Profiling relied on immunoSEQ multiplex PCR, and the TCRdb table lists in-frame clones only, not all of them. In the table there are about 99,000 clones, 95% to 96% of which are singletons. Specimen: CD4+ or CD8+ T cells sorted from blood, collected in a trial of the OX40 agonist ivuxolimab. The J gene is TRBJ1-1, the V gene TRBV6-5; D is unresolved. The receptor's source is an adult with an advanced solid tumor such as melanoma, head and neck, liver or kidney cancer. The CDR3 spells CASSKLSGRLTEAFF. CDR3 DNA sequence: TGTGCCAGCAGTAAACTCTCCGGGCGCCTTACTGAAGCTTTCTTT.